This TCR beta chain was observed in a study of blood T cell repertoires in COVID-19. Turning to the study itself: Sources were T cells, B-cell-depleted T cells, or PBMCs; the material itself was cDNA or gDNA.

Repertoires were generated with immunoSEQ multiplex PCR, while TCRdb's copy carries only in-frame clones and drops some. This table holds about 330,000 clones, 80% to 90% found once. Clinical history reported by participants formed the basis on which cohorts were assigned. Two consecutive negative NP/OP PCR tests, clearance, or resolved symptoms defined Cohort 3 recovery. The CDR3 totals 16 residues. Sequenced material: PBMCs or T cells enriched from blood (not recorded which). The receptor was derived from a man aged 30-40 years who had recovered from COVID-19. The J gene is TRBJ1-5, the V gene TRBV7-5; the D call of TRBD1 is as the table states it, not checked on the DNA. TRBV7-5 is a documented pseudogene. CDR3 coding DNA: TGTGTCAGAAGCACCGCCGAGACAGGGGACAATCAGCCCCAGCATTTT. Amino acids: CVRSTAETGDNQPQHF.